The sequence of this TCR beta chain was determined in a study of blood T cells in healthy people across ages. Notes on the study in general: The recorded TCR beta diversity per million T cells decreased in a roughly linear manner with age. It was not possible, with unsorted PBMCs, to conclusively compare naive and antigen-experienced cells.

Worth noting for this clonotype: Its antigen is undetermined.

The total RNA that was extracted per sample amounted to at least 6 micrograms. The second PCR ran roughly 6 to 11 cycles with a sample-barcoded 5' primer and J-beta primers. Each cDNA molecule, via a template-switch adaptor with 12 random nucleotides, was tagged. TCRdb re-called the 5' RACE reads with MiXCR, one entry per CDR3 protein. The sample records approximately 2,000,000 distinct CDR3 sequences, around 42% being singletons. This CDR3 is 16 amino acids long. Germline-derived CDR1 and CDR2 are MNHEY and SVGAGI. V lost 6 bases and J 2 bases, leaving 19 bases between the germline ends. Sample: blood. The V call is TRBV6-5, the J call TRBJ2-5, with a tentative D call TRBD2 (5 bases). This clonotype originated in a human donor in good health. CDR3 nucleotide sequence: TGTGCCAGCAGATTAAACGAGGGTTGGGGACAAGAGACCCAGTACTTC. Its translation: CASRLNEGWGQETQYF.